The sequence of this TCR beta chain was determined in a study of T-cell memory formation after mild COVID-19. Study background: Clustering of TCRs was largely donor specific. Regarding the study as a whole: CD4+ bias marked clones expanding day 15 to 37, unlike balanced contracting clones. Among CD4+ contracting clones, most were CM and EM, and CD8+ ones EMRA.

Constant-segment primers were used for 5'RACE, and the resulting TCR alpha and TCR beta cDNA libraries carried sample barcodes and UMIs. TCRdb redid the calling of the 5' RACE reads with MiXCR, one entry per CDR3 protein. This sample has around 410,000 distinct CDR3 sequences, with around 22% found just once. Concerning this clonotype: What it binds is not known.

Per germline, CDR1 LGHNA and CDR2 YSLEER. This CDR3 is 16 amino acids long. The V segment lost 4 bases and the J segment 0 bases; nucleotides outside the gene matches: 5. Sequencing was performed on PBMCs or a T cell subset sorted from them (not recorded which). The receptor was isolated from an adult woman who had mild COVID-19 (a few samples of this study predate the infection). Cell type and time point are not known. The J gene is TRBJ2-1, the V gene TRBV4-3, with 8 positions matching TRBD1. As DNA, the CDR3 is TGCGCCAGCAGCCCGCAGACAGGGGCCTCCTACAATGAGCAGTTCTTC. Its protein is CASSPQTGASYNEQFF.